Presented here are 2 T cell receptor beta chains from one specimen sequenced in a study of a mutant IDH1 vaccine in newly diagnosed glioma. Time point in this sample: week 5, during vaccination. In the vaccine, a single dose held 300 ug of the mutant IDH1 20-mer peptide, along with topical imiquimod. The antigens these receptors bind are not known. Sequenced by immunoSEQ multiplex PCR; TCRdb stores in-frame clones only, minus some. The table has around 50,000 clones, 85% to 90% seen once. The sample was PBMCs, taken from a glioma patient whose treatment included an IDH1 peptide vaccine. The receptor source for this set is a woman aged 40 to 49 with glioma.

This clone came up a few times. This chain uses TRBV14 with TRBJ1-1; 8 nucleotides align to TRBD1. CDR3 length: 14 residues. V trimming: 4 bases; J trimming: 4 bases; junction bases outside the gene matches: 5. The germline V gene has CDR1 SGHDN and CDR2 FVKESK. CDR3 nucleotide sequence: TGTGCCAGCAGCCGGAACACAGGGGGCACTGAAGCTTTCTTT. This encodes CASSRNTGGTEAFF. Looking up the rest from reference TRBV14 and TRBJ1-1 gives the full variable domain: EAGVTQFPSHSVIEKGQTVTLRCDPISGHDNLYWYRRVMGKEIKFLLHFVKESKQDESGMPNNRFLAERTGGTYSTLKVQPAELEDSGVYFCASSRNTGGTEAFFGQGTRLTVV.

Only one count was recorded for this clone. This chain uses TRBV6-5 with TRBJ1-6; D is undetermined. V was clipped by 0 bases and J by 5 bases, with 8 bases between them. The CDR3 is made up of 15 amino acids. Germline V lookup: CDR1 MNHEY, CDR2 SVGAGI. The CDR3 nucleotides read TGTGCCAGCAGTTACTCGCGACGAGATAATTCACCCCTCCACTTT. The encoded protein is CASSYSRRDNSPLHF.